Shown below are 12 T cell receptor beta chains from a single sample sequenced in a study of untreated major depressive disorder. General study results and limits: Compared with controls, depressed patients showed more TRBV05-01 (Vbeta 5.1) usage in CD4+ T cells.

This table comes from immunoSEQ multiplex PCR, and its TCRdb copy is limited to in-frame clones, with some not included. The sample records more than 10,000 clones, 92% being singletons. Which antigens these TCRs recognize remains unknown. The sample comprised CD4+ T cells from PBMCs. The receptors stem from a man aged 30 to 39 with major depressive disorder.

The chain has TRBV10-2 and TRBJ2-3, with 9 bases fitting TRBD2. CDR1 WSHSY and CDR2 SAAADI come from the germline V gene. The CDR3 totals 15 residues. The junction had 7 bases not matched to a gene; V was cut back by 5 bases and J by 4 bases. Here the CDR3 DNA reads TGCGCCAGCAGTCAAGCGGGGGGCCGGGCAGATACGCAGTATTTT. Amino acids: CASSQAGGRADTQYF.

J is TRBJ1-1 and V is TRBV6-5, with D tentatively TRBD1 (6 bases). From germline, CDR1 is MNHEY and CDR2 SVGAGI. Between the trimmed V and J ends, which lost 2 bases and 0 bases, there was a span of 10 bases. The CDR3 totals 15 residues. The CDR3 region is CASSYARDMNTEAFF. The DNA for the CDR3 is TGTGCCAGCAGTTACGCCCGGGACATGAACACTGAAGCTTTCTTT.

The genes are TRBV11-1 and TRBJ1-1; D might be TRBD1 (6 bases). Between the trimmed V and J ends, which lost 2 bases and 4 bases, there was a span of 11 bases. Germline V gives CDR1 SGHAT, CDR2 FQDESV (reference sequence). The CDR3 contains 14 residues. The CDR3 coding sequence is TGTGCCAGCAGCTTAAGTCAGGGGATCACTGAAGCTTTCTTT. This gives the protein CASSLSQGITEAFF.

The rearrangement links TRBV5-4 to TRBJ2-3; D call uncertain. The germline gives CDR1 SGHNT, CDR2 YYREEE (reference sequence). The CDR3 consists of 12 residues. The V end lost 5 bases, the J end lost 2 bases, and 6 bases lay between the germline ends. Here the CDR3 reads CASRRDTDTQYF. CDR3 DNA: TGTGCCAGCAGAAGGGACACAGATACGCAGTATTTT.

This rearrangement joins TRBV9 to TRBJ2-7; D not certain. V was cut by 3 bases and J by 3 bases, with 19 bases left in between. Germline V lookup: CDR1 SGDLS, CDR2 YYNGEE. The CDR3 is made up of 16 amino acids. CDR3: CASSDRALNPYYEQYF. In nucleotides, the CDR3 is TGTGCCAGCAGCGACCGGGCTTTGAACCCCTACTACGAGCAGTACTTC.

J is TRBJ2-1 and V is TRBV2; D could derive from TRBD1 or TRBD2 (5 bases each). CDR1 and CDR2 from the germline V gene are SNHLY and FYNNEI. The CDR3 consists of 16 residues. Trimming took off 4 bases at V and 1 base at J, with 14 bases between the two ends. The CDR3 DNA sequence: TGTGCCAGCAGTGTGCTGGGGGATCCATCCTACAATGAGCAGTTCTTC. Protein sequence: CASSVLGDPSYNEQFF. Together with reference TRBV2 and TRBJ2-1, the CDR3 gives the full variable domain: EPEVTQTPSHQVTQMGQEVILRCVPISNHLYFYWYRQILGQKVEFLVSFYNNEISEKSEIFDDQFSVERPDGSNFTLKIRSTKLEDSAMYFCASSVLGDPSYNEQFFGPGTRLTVL.

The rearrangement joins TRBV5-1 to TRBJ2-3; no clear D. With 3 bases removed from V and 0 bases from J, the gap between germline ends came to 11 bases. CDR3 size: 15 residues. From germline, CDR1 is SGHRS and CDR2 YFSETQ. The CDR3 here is CASSSGRPSTDTQYF. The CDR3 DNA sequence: TGCGCCAGCAGCTCTGGCCGTCCTAGCACAGATACGCAGTATTTT.

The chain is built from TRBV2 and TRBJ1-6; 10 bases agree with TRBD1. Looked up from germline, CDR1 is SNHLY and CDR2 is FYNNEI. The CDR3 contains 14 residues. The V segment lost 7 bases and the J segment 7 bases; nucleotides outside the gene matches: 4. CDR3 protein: CASNAGQGNSPLHF. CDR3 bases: TGTGCCAGCAACGCGGGACAGGGGAATTCACCCCTCCACTTT.

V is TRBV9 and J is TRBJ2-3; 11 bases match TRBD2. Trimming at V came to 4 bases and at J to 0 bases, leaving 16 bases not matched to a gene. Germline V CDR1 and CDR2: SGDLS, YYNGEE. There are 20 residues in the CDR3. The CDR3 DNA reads TGTGCCAGCAGCTCCCCCCGCGCTAGCGGGGGGCCCTCGAGCACAGATACGCAGTATTTT. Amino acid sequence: CASSSPRASGGPSSTDTQYF.

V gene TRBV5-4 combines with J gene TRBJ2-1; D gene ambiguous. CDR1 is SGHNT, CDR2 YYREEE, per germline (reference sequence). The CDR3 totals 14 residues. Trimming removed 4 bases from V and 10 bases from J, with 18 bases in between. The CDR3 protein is CASSLIIQPEEQFF. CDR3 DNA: TGTGCCAGCAGCCTGATAATCCAGCCGGAGGAGCAGTTCTTC.

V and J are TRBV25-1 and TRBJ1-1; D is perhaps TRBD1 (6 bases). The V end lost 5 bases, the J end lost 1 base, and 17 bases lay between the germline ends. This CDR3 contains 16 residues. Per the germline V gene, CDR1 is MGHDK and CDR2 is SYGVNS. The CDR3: CASSPSTGLSNTEAFF. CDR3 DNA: TGTGCCAGCAGTCCCTCCACAGGGCTCTCGAACACTGAAGCTTTCTTT.

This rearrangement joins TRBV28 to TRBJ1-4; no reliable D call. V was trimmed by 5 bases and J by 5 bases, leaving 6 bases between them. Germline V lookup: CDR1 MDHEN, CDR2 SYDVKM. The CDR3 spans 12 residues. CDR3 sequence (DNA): TGTGCCAGCAGTCTATTAAATGAAAAACTGTTTTTT. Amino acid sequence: CASSLLNEKLFF.